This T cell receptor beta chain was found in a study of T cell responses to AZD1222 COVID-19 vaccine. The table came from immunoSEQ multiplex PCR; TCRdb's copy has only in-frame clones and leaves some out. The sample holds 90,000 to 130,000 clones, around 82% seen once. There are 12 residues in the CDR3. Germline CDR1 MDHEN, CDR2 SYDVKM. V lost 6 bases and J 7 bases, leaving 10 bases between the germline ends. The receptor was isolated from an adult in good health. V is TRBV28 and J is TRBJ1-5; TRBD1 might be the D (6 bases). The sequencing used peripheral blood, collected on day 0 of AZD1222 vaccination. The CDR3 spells CASRVQGQPQHF. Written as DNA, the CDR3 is TGTGCCAGCAGGGTACAGGGACAGCCCCAGCATTTT.